What follows describes a single T cell receptor beta chain. The source of the sample is a study of early T cells in non-severe SARS-CoV-2 infection. TCRdb fed the 5' RACE reads into MiXCR, producing one record per CDR3 protein. The top ten clones hold approximately 5.9% of a sample with some 45,000 distinct CDR3 sequences, less than 4.5% of them seen once. The CDR3 covers 14 residues. From germline, CDR1 is SGHTA and CDR2 FQGNSA. Trimming at V came to 0 bases and at J to 6 bases, leaving 5 bases not matched to a gene. This clonotype was obtained from an adult who was a healthcare worker with PCR-confirmed SARS-CoV-2 infection or an uninfected control (not recorded which). Sequenced material: whole blood. The V and J genes are TRBV7-2 and TRBJ2-7; 7 bases line up with TRBD1. This CDR3 reads CASSLARQGTEQYF. CDR3 coding DNA: TGTGCCAGCAGCTTAGCGAGACAGGGAACCGAGCAGTACTTC.